This T cell receptor beta chain derives from a study of shared T cell receptors in the human thymus. V shed 2 bases and J 0 bases; nucleotides not matched to a gene: 13. Germline V gives CDR1 LNHDA, CDR2 SQIVND (reference sequence). The CDR3 contains 19 residues. The method was immunoSEQ multiplex PCR; TCRdb's version includes in-frame clones alone and lacks a portion of them. The table lists 700,000 to 750,000 clones, around 85% of them singletons, with more than 0.008% in the top ten. This same sample was also part of a study on human thymus T cells. That source notes: Thymic material originated from resections removed in the course of corrective heart surgery. Thymic and blood repertoires showed apparently biased V and J gene usage.

The sequence was collected from a girl under three years old with a congenital heart defect. The rearrangement uses TRBV19 and TRBJ1-5, with TRBD1 identical over 7 bases. The sample comprised thymocytes. In nucleotides, the CDR3 is TGTGCCAGTAGTATATTCCCGACAGGGCCCCAGTATAGCAATCAGCCCCAGCATTTT. This gives the protein CASSIFPTGPQYSNQPQHF.